This TCR beta chain was sequenced for a study of T cell responses to AZD1222 COVID-19 vaccine. TCRdb's copy holds only in-frame clones and misses some; the assay was immunoSEQ multiplex PCR. The sample carries about 150,000 clones, 92% recorded once. Germline values: CDR1 SGHDT, CDR2 YYEEEE. There are 13 residues in the CDR3. The V end lost 2 bases, the J end lost 11 bases, and 11 bases lay between the germline ends. Material: peripheral blood, obtained on day 0 of AZD1222 vaccination. The sequence derives from an adult in good health. The chain joins TRBV5-6 to TRBJ2-6; D gene unclear. As DNA, the CDR3 is TGTGCCAGCAGCTTAAGGACCCCAGACGTCCTGACTTTC. It translates to CASSLRTPDVLTF.